The sequence of this T cell receptor (beta chain) was determined in a study of blood T cells in healthy people across ages. Through a sample-barcoded 5' primer and a J-beta primer mix, a second PCR was run for 7 to 11 cycles. TCRdb called the 5' RACE reads again in MiXCR, with one record for every CDR3 protein. The sample lists around 1.5 million distinct CDR3 sequences; 42% were seen once. The CDR3 loop spans 14 amino acids. V lost 6 bases to trimming and J lost 1 base, with 11 bases between them. CDR1 is MGHDK, CDR2 SYGVNS, per germline. The TCR sequence derives from a young woman in good health. The rearrangement uses TRBV25-1 and TRBJ2-3; D is tentatively TRBD1 or TRBD2 (5 bases each). The sequencing sample was made of blood. The CDR3 loop is CASRERDRTDTQYF. The DNA of the CDR3 is TGTGCCAGCAGGGAACGGGACCGCACAGATACGCAGTATTTT.